Each of the 21 T cell receptor beta chains below was sequenced from the same sample in a study of T cells in Graves' hyperthyroidism and ophthalmopathy. The investigators amplified TCR beta CDR3 regions from RNA transcripts. The HTBI primer set was used in a first-round RT-PCR of the TCR CDR3. TCRdb processed the multiplex PCR reads anew with MiXCR; each CDR3 protein has one entry. This sample carries around 420,000 distinct CDR3 sequences, more than 15% of them seen once, and the ten largest clones take around 7.3%. The sample consisted of blood. Receptor source: a woman aged 18-30 years with Graves' hyperthyroidism.

V is TRBV6-1 and J is TRBJ2-3; the D gene is possibly TRBD2 (7 bases). This CDR3 spans 15 amino acids. CDR1 is MNHNS, CDR2 SASEGT, per germline. Trimming cost V 6 bases and J 4 bases, with 17 bases left between them. CDR3 sequence: CASSSEGGLPDTQYF. CDR3 nucleotides: TGTGCCAGCAGCTCGGAGGGGGGGCTCCCAGATACGCAGTATTTT.

This clonotype was detected ten times or more. This chain links TRBV4-2 with TRBJ1-2; D unclear. Germline V gives CDR1 LGHNA, CDR2 YNFKEQ. This CDR3 comprises 15 residues. Between the trimmed V and J ends, which lost 1 base and 0 bases, there was a span of 9 bases. The CDR3 is CASSQVSGTNYGYTF. CDR3 nucleotides: TGTGCCAGCAGCCAAGTCTCGGGCACTAACTATGGCTACACCTTC.

This chain joins TRBV19 and TRBJ1-2, with D maybe TRBD1 (6 bases). Trimming removed 5 bases at V and 4 bases at J, with 11 bases between. The CDR3 is made up of 13 amino acids. Germline V lookup: CDR1 LNHDA, CDR2 SQIVND (reference sequence). CDR3 residues: CASSGGAPYGYTF. The DNA of the CDR3 is TGTGCCAGTAGTGGGGGCGCTCCCTATGGCTACACCTTC.

This clonotype was recorded many times. V gene TRBV20-1 combines with J gene TRBJ2-5, with a possible D match to TRBD1 (5 bases). Trimming stripped 7 bases from V and 7 bases from J, with 16 bases between. CDR1 and CDR2 (germline): DFQATT, SNEGSKA (reference sequence). The CDR3 extends over 12 amino acids. The DNA for the CDR3 is TGCAGTGGGGGCACCCCCCTGGGGACCCAGTACTTC. Translating it yields CSGGTPLGTQYF.

This clonotype was recorded many times. This CDR3 is CASSLTAEGTDTQYF. The DNA of the CDR3 is TGTGCCAGCAGCTTAACAGCGGAGGGCACAGATACGCAGTATTTT. V is TRBV7-3 and J is TRBJ2-3, with D possibly being TRBD2 (5 bases). The CDR3 spans 15 residues. The germline CDR1 and CDR2 sequences are SGHTA and FQGTGA. The ends were cut back, 0 bases at V and 1 base at J, with 8 bases in the middle.

This clonotype was recorded many times. The CDR3 bases are TGCGCCAGCAGCTTGGCCCCGGGACAGGGAGGCAATGAGCAGTTCTTC. It yields the protein CASSLAPGQGGNEQFF. This chain connects TRBV5-1 to TRBJ2-1, with 9 bases lining up with TRBD1. With 0 bases clipped from V and 6 bases from J, the junction kept 7 bases outside the gene matches. CDR3 length: 16 amino acids. The germline V gene encodes CDR1 SGHRS and CDR2 YFSETQ.

This clonotype was counted many times. V and J are TRBV4-1 and TRBJ1-5, with D unclear. V was cut by 1 base and J by 1 base, with 8 bases left in between. This CDR3 spans 15 amino acids. CDR1 MGHRA and CDR2 YSYEKL come from the germline V gene. CDR3 bases: TGCGCCAGCAGCCAAGCTGGAGGCAGCAATCAGCCCCAGCATTTT. Amino acids: CASSQAGGSNQPQHF.

This clonotype was counted at least ten times. The chain combines TRBV2 with TRBJ2-5; a weak D match, TRBD1 (5 bases). The V and J ends lost 10 bases and 4 bases respectively, with 22 bases between them. The germline V gene has CDR1 SNHLY and CDR2 FYNNEI. This CDR3 has 15 amino acids. The CDR3 sequence is CAITGREGGRETQYF. Written as DNA, the CDR3 is TGTGCCATCACGGGCAGGGAAGGTGGTCGAGAGACCCAGTACTTC. Complete variable domain (other parts from reference TRBV2 and TRBJ2-5): EPEVTQTPSHQVTQMGQEVILRCVPISNHLYFYWYRQILGQKVEFLVSFYNNEISEKSEIFDDQFSVERPDGSNFTLKIRSTKLEDSAMYFCAITGREGGRETQYFGPGTRLLVL.

This clonotype was seen many times. This chain links TRBV20-1 with TRBJ2-7; TRBD1 matches 7 bases. The V and J ends lost 2 bases and 2 bases, in that order; junction bases with no gene match: 6. This CDR3 region has 14 residues. Germline assignment: CDR1 DFQATT and CDR2 SNEGSKA (reference sequence). CDR3 coding DNA: TGCAGTGCTAGATCGACAGGGTCGACCTACGAGCAGTACTTC. Translated: CSARSTGSTYEQYF.

Written as DNA, the CDR3 is TGTGCCAGCAGCCCAAAAATAGCGGGGGGGCCGGGCTACAATGAGCAGTTCTTC. This encodes CASSPKIAGGPGYNEQFF. The rearrangement joins TRBV3-1 to TRBJ2-1; 11 positions match TRBD2. Germline V gene sequence: CDR1 LGHDT, CDR2 YNNKEL (reference sequence). The CDR3 sequence is 18 residues long. After removal of 4 bases from V and 3 bases from J, the junction contained 11 bases not matched to a gene.

The table lists this clonotype with many counts. The chain is built from TRBV20-1 and TRBJ2-1; 7 positions agree with TRBD1. Looked up from germline, CDR1 is DFQATT and CDR2 is SNEGSKA (reference sequence). CDR3 length: 15 amino acids. The CDR3 protein is CNARGSWFPYNEQFF. In DNA, the CDR3 is TGCAATGCCAGGGGGTCCTGGTTCCCCTACAATGAGCAGTTCTTC.

At least ten counts were recorded for this clonotype. V and J are TRBV11-1 and TRBJ1-1; no clear D. Germline V CDR1 and CDR2: SGHAT, FQDESV (reference sequence). The CDR3 contains 13 residues. The V and J ends lost 5 bases and 0 bases respectively, with 7 bases between them. CDR3 nucleotides: TGTGCCAGCAGCCCAGACTTGAACACTGAAGCTTTCTTT. Its translation is CASSPDLNTEAFF.

This clonotype was counted ten times or more. The J gene is TRBJ1-5, the V gene TRBV6-1; TRBD1 agrees at 9 bases. Per the germline V gene, CDR1 is MNHNS and CDR2 is SASEGT. Trimming at V came to 8 bases and at J to 7 bases, leaving 6 bases not matched to a gene. The CDR3 is 13 residues long. The CDR3 region is CASVGTGFQPQHF. The CDR3, as DNA: TGTGCCAGCGTCGGGACAGGGTTCCAGCCCCAGCATTTT.

This chain joins TRBV5-4 and TRBJ2-5; 7 nucleotides match TRBD2. Trimming removed 1 base from V and 5 bases from J; junction bases left unmatched: 14. Germline lookup yields CDR1 SGHNT and CDR2 YYREEE (reference sequence). The CDR3 length is 17 residues. For the CDR3, the DNA is TGTGCCAGCAGCTTGACGAGACTAGCCAGTTTTAGCGAGACCCAGTACTTC. Its translation is CASSLTRLASFSETQYF.

This clonotype showed up many times. The gene calls are TRBV9 and TRBJ1-1, with D perhaps matching TRBD1 (6 bases). Germline assignment: CDR1 SGDLS and CDR2 YYNGEE. V was clipped by 0 bases and J by 4 bases, with 19 bases between them. The CDR3 length is 17 residues. CDR3 loop: CASSVVRDIRRGTEAFF. CDR3 sequence (DNA): TGTGCCAGCAGCGTAGTCCGGGACATCCGAAGAGGCACTGAAGCTTTCTTT.

This clonotype has a count of ten or more. The rearrangement uses TRBV7-3 and TRBJ2-5; 7 positions match TRBD2. Germline assignment: CDR1 SGHTA and CDR2 FQGTGA. This CDR3 is built from 15 residues. V shed 2 bases, J shed 4 bases, and the junction held 7 bases outside the gene matches. CDR3 residues: CASSLRGEARETQYF. For the CDR3, the DNA is TGTGCCAGCAGCTTACGGGGGGAGGCCCGAGAGACCCAGTACTTC.

There are many counts of this clonotype. The rearrangement joins TRBV15 to TRBJ2-7; 9 bases fit TRBD1. V trimming: 1 base; J trimming: 6 bases; junction bases outside the gene matches: 1. CDR1 is LNHNV, CDR2 YYDKDF, per germline (reference sequence). The CDR3 has 13 amino acids. The CDR3 DNA reads TGTGCCACCAGCAGAGCGGACAGGGGCGAGCAGTACTTC. Translated: CATSRADRGEQYF.

The chain uses TRBV7-9 and TRBJ2-5; D gene ambiguous. Trimming shortened V by 2 bases and J by 1 base, and 8 bases separated the two germline ends. CDR1 is SEHNR, CDR2 FQNEAQ, per germline (reference sequence). This CDR3 has 14 residues. This CDR3 is CASSLLALQETQYF. The DNA of the CDR3 is TGTGCCAGCAGCTTACTTGCACTCCAAGAGACCCAGTACTTC.

The CDR3 here is CASSAPGHRRTEAFF. As DNA, the CDR3 is TGTGCCAGCAGTGCCCCGGGACATCGGAGGACTGAAGCTTTCTTT. The chain has TRBV6-1 and TRBJ1-1, with a weak D call TRBD1 (6 bases). V was pared by 4 bases and J by 5 bases, with 17 bases between. There are 15 residues in the CDR3. Per the germline V gene, CDR1 is MNHNS and CDR2 is SASEGT.

The CDR3 nucleotides are TGTGCCAGCAGCTCTCGGACAGGATTAGCCAAAAACATTCAGTACTTC. The encoded protein is CASSSRTGLAKNIQYF. The chain links TRBV11-2 to TRBJ2-4; 7 bases fit TRBD1. Germline CDR1 reads SGHAT; CDR2 reads FQNNGV. V shed 4 bases and J 0 bases; nucleotides not matched to a gene: 6. This CDR3 has 16 residues.

This clonotype was counted at least ten times. CDR3 residues: CSARGGQGSPAEQFF. CDR3 bases: TGCAGTGCTAGGGGGGGACAGGGCTCCCCCGCTGAGCAGTTCTTC. The rearrangement links TRBV20-1 to TRBJ2-1, with TRBD1 matching 9 bases. From germline, CDR1 is DFQATT and CDR2 SNEGSKA (reference sequence). V lost 3 bases to trimming and J lost 9 bases; unmatched junction nucleotides: 12. The CDR3 spans 15 residues.